Below, 24 T cell receptor beta chains from the same sample are listed, as sequenced in a study of CD8 T cells in acute hepatitis C reinfection. Time point denoted: naive CD8 control sorted from an acute-time-point sample. Produced via immunoSEQ multiplex PCR; TCRdb's table is partial and in-frame only. The sample lists tens of thousands of clones; 80% to 90% were seen once. The sample comprised naive CD8+ T cells from PBMCs. Receptor source: a young woman who spontaneously cleared hepatitis C infection.

The V and J genes are TRBV7-9 and TRBJ2-2, with D perhaps assigned TRBD1 or TRBD2 (5 bases each). There are 16 residues in the CDR3. Germline V gene data show CDR1 as SEHNR and CDR2 as FQNEAQ (reference sequence). The germline V and J ends were trimmed by 2 bases and 8 bases, with 18 bases remaining between them. The CDR3 nucleotides read TGTGCCAGCAGCTTATCGGGGCTAGTTGGATCTGGGGAGCTGTTTTTT. Translated, it gives CASSLSGLVGSGELFF.

The chain uses TRBV7-3 and TRBJ2-7; TRBD1 might be the D (6 bases). Germline V gene data show CDR1 as SGHTA and CDR2 as FQGTGA. This CDR3 has 15 residues. Trimming pared 0 bases from V and 3 bases from J, leaving 12 bases between. The CDR3 spells CASSLTSVGGYEQYF. In nucleotides, the CDR3 is TGTGCCAGCAGCTTAACGTCCGTAGGGGGCTACGAGCAGTACTTC.

In its sample, this clone was seen a few times. The chain joins TRBV9 to TRBJ2-3, with 7 positions matching TRBD1. The CDR3 runs to 16 residues. Germline V gene lookup returns CDR1 SGDLS and CDR2 YYNGEE. J lost 2 bases, V lost 4 bases, and 10 bases had no gene match. CDR3 sequence (DNA): TGTGCCAGCAGCATGACTTGGGACAGATACACAGATACGCAGTATTTT. It translates to CASSMTWDRYTDTQYF.

The chain links TRBV27 to TRBJ2-1, with D possibly TRBD2 on 5 matching bases. The CDR3 is 16 residues long. Trimming removed 5 bases at V and 0 bases at J, with 14 bases between. Germline values: CDR1 MNHEY, CDR2 SMNVEV (reference sequence). As DNA, the CDR3 is TGTGCCAGCAGTCGAACGAGCGGTAGCTCCTACAATGAGCAGTTCTTC. The encoded protein is CASSRTSGSSYNEQFF.

This clone came up a few times. The V call is TRBV7-9, the J call TRBJ2-1, with D perhaps TRBD1 (6 bases). The CDR3 spans 15 residues. Germline CDR1 SEHNR, CDR2 FQNEAQ (reference sequence). Trimming cost V 7 bases and J 10 bases, with 23 bases left between them. CDR3 amino acids: CASTHRDTQNPEQFF. The CDR3 DNA is TGTGCCAGCACGCACCGGGACACTCAGAATCCCGAGCAGTTCTTC.

This clone was recorded a few times. The chain links TRBV15 to TRBJ1-5; D unclear. The germline gives CDR1 LNHNV, CDR2 YYDKDF (reference sequence). The V and J ends lost 6 bases and 2 bases respectively, with 5 bases between them. The CDR3 loop spans 12 amino acids. CDR3 sequence (DNA): TGTGCCACCAGGGTAGGCAATCAGCCCCAGCATTTT. It is translated as CATRVGNQPQHF.

This clone was seen once. The chain recombines TRBV5-1 with TRBJ1-2; TRBD1 is a possible D gene (6 bases). This CDR3 comprises 13 residues. The ends were cut back, 4 bases at V and 3 bases at J, with 10 bases in the middle. Germline loops: CDR1 SGHRS, CDR2 YFSETQ. In DNA, the CDR3 is TGCGCCAGCAGCCCGGACAGCTACTATGGCTACACCTTC. Its translation: CASSPDSYYGYTF.

The V and J genes are TRBV18 and TRBJ1-5; 7 nucleotides line up with TRBD1. CDR1 is KGHSH and CDR2 is LQKENI in the germline V gene. Trimming at V came to 5 bases and at J to 1 base, leaving 11 bases not matched to a gene. The length of the CDR3 is 17 residues. This chain's CDR3 is CASSFDRVGDSNQPQHF. The CDR3 DNA follows: TGTGCCAGCTCATTCGACAGGGTAGGCGACAGCAATCAGCCCCAGCATTTT.

The V gene is TRBV28, the J gene TRBJ2-1; TRBD2 matches 11 bases. CDR3 length: 14 residues. Per germline, CDR1 MDHEN and CDR2 SYDVKM. V lost 6 bases to trimming and J lost 6 bases; unmatched junction nucleotides: 4. CDR3 in amino acids: CASRLAGGFNEQFF. The CDR3 nucleotides are TGTGCCAGCAGATTAGCGGGAGGGTTCAATGAGCAGTTCTTC.

The rearrangement uses TRBV12-5 and TRBJ1-5; unclear D gene. V lost 7 bases and J 6 bases, leaving 10 bases between the germline ends. The CDR3 length is 12 residues. CDR1 is LGHNT, CDR2 FRNRAP, per germline. CDR3 sequence (DNA): TGTGCTAGTGCCATGGATATTCAGCCCCAGCATTTT. It translates to CASAMDIQPQHF.

V and J are TRBV27 and TRBJ2-7, with a possible D match to TRBD1 (6 bases). This CDR3 has 13 amino acids. Germline-derived CDR1 and CDR2 are MNHEY and SMNVEV (reference sequence). V was cut by 4 bases and J by 3 bases, with 10 bases left in between. The CDR3 loop reads CASSYRDNYEQYF. CDR3 bases: TGTGCCAGCAGTTACCGGGACAACTACGAGCAGTACTTC.

This chain connects TRBV14 to TRBJ2-7; D is uncertain. There are 11 residues in the CDR3. Deletions cut 4 bases from V and 4 bases from J, with 5 bases between. Per germline, CDR1 SGHDN and CDR2 FVKESK. Here the CDR3 reads CASSPGYEQYF. The DNA for the CDR3 is TGTGCCAGCAGCCCTGGATACGAGCAGTACTTC.

CDR3 sequence (DNA): TGTGCCAGCACGGAGAATACAGATACGCAGTATTTT. Its protein is CASTENTDTQYF. V usage is TRBV2 and J usage is TRBJ2-3, with no clear D. V lost 7 bases, J lost 3 bases, and 8 bases lay in between. There are 12 residues in the CDR3. CDR1 SNHLY and CDR2 FYNNEI come from the germline V gene. Full variable domain (outside the CDR3, taken from reference TRBV2 and TRBJ2-3): EPEVTQTPSHQVTQMGQEVILRCVPISNHLYFYWYRQILGQKVEFLVSFYNNEISEKSEIFDDQFSVERPDGSNFTLKIRSTKLEDSAMYFCASTENTDTQYFGPGTRLTVL.

This clone has a single count. The chain joins TRBV27 to TRBJ2-7; a weak D match, TRBD1 (5 bases). The V and J ends lost 2 bases and 3 bases respectively, with 14 bases between them. The CDR3 has 15 residues. Per the germline V gene, CDR1 is MNHEY and CDR2 is SMNVEV (reference sequence). The DNA for the CDR3 is TGTGCCAGCAGTTTAACCCCTGGACACCGCTACGAGCAGTACTTC. Amino acid sequence: CASSLTPGHRYEQYF.

The chain has TRBV7-6 and TRBJ2-7, with D perhaps given as TRBD1 or TRBD2 (5 bases each). V lost 5 bases to trimming and J lost 1 base, with 12 bases between them. Germline V gives CDR1 SGHVS, CDR2 FNYEAQ. The CDR3 runs 14 residues. Here the CDR3 reads CASSPLGDSYEQYF. CDR3 nucleotide sequence: TGTGCCAGCAGCCCCCTGGGGGATTCCTACGAGCAGTACTTC. The variable domain in full, with the rest retrieved from reference TRBV7-6 and TRBJ2-7, is GAGVSQSPRYKVTKRGQDVALRCDPISGHVSLYWYRQALGQGPEFLTYFNYEAQQDKSGLPNDRFSAERPEGSISTLTIQRTEQRDSAMYRCASSPLGDSYEQYFGPGTRLTVT.

The DNA of the CDR3 is TGCGCCAGCAGCCAACCCTTACTCAACAATGAGCAGTTCTTC. It yields the protein CASSQPLLNNEQFF. The gene calls are TRBV4-1 and TRBJ2-1, with no clear D. Germline V gene lookup returns CDR1 MGHRA and CDR2 YSYEKL. The CDR3 length is 14 residues. The germline V and J ends were trimmed by 2 bases and 5 bases, with 10 bases remaining between them.

The chain employs TRBV11-1 and TRBJ2-3, with 9 bases matching TRBD2. The CDR3 contains 15 residues. Germline V lookup: CDR1 SGHAT, CDR2 FQDESV (reference sequence). J gave up 1 base and V 4 bases, and 3 bases lay outside the gene matches. The CDR3 DNA sequence: TGTGCCAGCAGCTGGGAGCGGGAGGGCACAGATACGCAGTATTTT. Translating it yields CASSWEREGTDTQYF.

V usage is TRBV6-6 and J usage is TRBJ1-4; the D gene is possibly TRBD1 (6 bases). V dropped 9 bases and J dropped 12 bases, with 26 bases sitting between them. The CDR3 has 15 residues. Germline V gene data show CDR1 as MNHNY and CDR2 as SVGAGI (reference sequence). The CDR3 coding sequence is TGTGCCAGTGGAGGCGTGGGGGCATATATTTTTGAACTGTTTTTT. Encoded protein: CASGGVGAYIFELFF.

The rearrangement uses TRBV9 and TRBJ2-3; TRBD2 agrees at 9 bases. V lost 0 bases to trimming and J lost 4 bases; unmatched junction nucleotides: 3. CDR1 is SGDLS, CDR2 YYNGEE, per germline. The CDR3 contains 15 residues. The CDR3 DNA reads as TGTGCCAGCAGCGTAGGCGGGAGGGGGTCAGATACGCAGTATTTT. This gives the protein CASSVGGRGSDTQYF. The whole variable domain, filled in from reference TRBV9 and TRBJ2-3, reads DSGVTQTPKHLITATGQRVTLRCSPRSGDLSVYWYQQSLDQGLQFLIQYYNGEERAKGNILERFSAQQFPDLHSELNLSSLELGDSALYFCASSVGGRGSDTQYFGPGTRLTVL.

The rearrangement joins TRBV11-3 to TRBJ2-3; D is unclear. With 5 bases removed from V and 6 bases from J, the gap between germline ends came to 12 bases. CDR1 SGHNT and CDR2 YENEEA come from the germline V gene. This CDR3 contains 13 residues. CDR3 sequence: CASSPPAKDTQYF. The CDR3 nucleotides read TGTGCCAGCAGCCCGCCCGCAAAGGATACGCAGTATTTT.

The CDR3: CASSYINRSNQPQHF. In DNA, the CDR3 is TGTGCCAGCAGTTACATCAACCGGAGCAATCAGCCCCAGCATTTT. The chain links TRBV6-6 to TRBJ1-5; D not certain. There are 15 residues in the CDR3. Trimming left V 2 bases short and J 1 base short, with 9 bases between. The germline gives CDR1 MNHNY, CDR2 SVGAGI (reference sequence).

The chain is built from TRBV28 and TRBJ2-2; no definite D call. V was pared by 4 bases and J by 6 bases, with 12 bases between. Germline lookup yields CDR1 MDHEN and CDR2 SYDVKM. CDR3 length equals 14 residues. The chain's CDR3 is CASSYPLVPGELFF. CDR3 bases: TGTGCCAGCAGTTACCCCCTAGTCCCCGGGGAGCTGTTTTTT.

This sequence joins TRBV7-9 and TRBJ2-2; no clear D gene. V was pared by 2 bases and J by 8 bases, with 3 bases between. The germline V gene has CDR1 SEHNR and CDR2 FQNEAQ (reference sequence). The CDR3 extends over 11 amino acids. The CDR3 DNA reads as TGTGCCAGCAGCTTAACTGGGGAGCTGTTTTTT. This encodes CASSLTGELFF. The full variable domain, its missing parts supplied by reference TRBV7-9 and TRBJ2-2, is DTGVSQNPRHKITKRGQNVTFRCDPISEHNRLYWYRQTLGQGPEFLTYFQNEAQLEKSRLLSDRFSAERPKGSFSTLEIQRTEQGDSAMYLCASSLTGELFFGEGSRLTVL.

The chain carries TRBV11-2 and TRBJ2-1; D not resolved. The germline gives CDR1 SGHAT, CDR2 FQNNGV. Trimming left V 1 base short and J 8 bases short, with 21 bases between. CDR3 length: 17 amino acids. The CDR3 region has the DNA TGTGCCAGCAGCTTAGGAAAGTACTCCGTTATGAGCGATGAGCAGTTCTTC. Protein product: CASSLGKYSVMSDEQFF.